This T cell receptor (beta chain) was sequenced in a study of T cells in Graves' hyperthyroidism and ophthalmopathy. General study findings and limits: A 13 V-J signature model discriminated ophthalmopathy versus stable hyperthyroidism. Blood also held most thyroid clonotypes expanded beyond 0.001.

This clonotype was counted only a few times. Its cognate antigen is unknown. The cohort's ophthalmopathy patients, a group with duration under 3 months, had a Clinical Activity Score of at least 3 and a NOSPECS grade of at least 4. Out of approximately 10 ml of fresh peripheral blood came the PBMCs. Trimming removed 6 bases from V and 10 bases from J; junction bases left unmatched: 13. The CDR3 is 16 residues long. Germline V lookup: CDR1 SNHLY, CDR2 FYNNEI. Using RNA transcripts as the source, TCR beta CDR3 regions were amplified. HTBI primers were the set used in a first-round RT-PCR of the TCR CDR3. MiXCR, run by TCRdb on the multiplex PCR reads, gives a single entry per CDR3 protein. The sample holds around 270,000 distinct CDR3 sequences, approximately 18% seen once.

This TCR came from a man in his fifties with Graves' ophthalmopathy. This rearrangement joins TRBV2 to TRBJ1-6, with TRBD1 matching 9 bases. The sequenced material came from blood. The CDR3 spells CASRRPAGTGQSPLHF. CDR3 in DNA: TGTGCCAGCAGAAGACCTGCCGGGACAGGGCAGTCACCCCTCCACTTT. Combining the CDR3 with reference TRBV2 and TRBJ1-6 gives the whole variable domain EPEVTQTPSHQVTQMGQEVILRCVPISNHLYFYWYRQILGQKVEFLVSFYNNEISEKSEIFDDQFSVERPDGSNFTLKIRSTKLEDSAMYFCASRRPAGTGQSPLHFGNGTRLTVT.